Following are 27 T cell receptor beta chains from one sample sequenced in a study of Graves' ophthalmopathy and Graves' hyperthyroidism. Using RNA transcripts, the TCR beta CDR3 regions were amplified. HTBI-primed RT-PCR formed the first round, and a multiplex PCR formed the second. TCRdb fed the multiplex PCR reads into MiXCR, producing one record per CDR3 protein. The sample lists approximately 640,000 distinct CDR3 sequences, approximately 39% seen once, with about 3.3% in the top ten. Sequenced: peripheral blood. The receptors shown here come from an adult man with Graves' ophthalmopathy.

The table lists this clonotype with many counts. The chain joins TRBV19 to TRBJ2-2; D not resolved. The CDR3 has 14 residues. Germline CDR1 is LNHDA and CDR2 is SQIVND (reference sequence). Trimming pared 8 bases from V and 2 bases from J, leaving 12 bases between. For the CDR3, the DNA is TGTGCCAGTCGGCACTATAGAAACACCGGGGAGCTGTTTTTT. Its translation is CASRHYRNTGELFF.

The table lists this clonotype with a few counts. V usage is TRBV9 and J usage is TRBJ2-5, with TRBD2 matching 8 bases. CDR1 and CDR2 from the germline V gene are SGDLS and YYNGEE. Trimming cost V 4 bases and J 4 bases; bases outside gene matches: 18. The CDR3 contains 18 residues. The CDR3 DNA reads as TGTGCCAGCAGCCAAGAGGGTATGGGGACTAGTCATTCAGAGACCCAGTACTTC. The encoded protein is CASSQEGMGTSHSETQYF. Together with reference TRBV9 and TRBJ2-5, the CDR3 gives the full variable domain: DSGVTQTPKHLITATGQRVTLRCSPRSGDLSVYWYQQSLDQGLQFLIQYYNGEERAKGNILERFSAQQFPDLHSELNLSSLELGDSALYFCASSQEGMGTSHSETQYFGPGTRLLVL.

This clonotype has more than one count but fewer than ten. The rearrangement joins TRBV29-1 to TRBJ2-1; D gene unclear. The V end was cut by 7 bases, the J end by 1 base, with 5 bases between. The CDR3 extends over 11 amino acids. The germline V gene encodes CDR1 SQVTM and CDR2 ANQGSEA. CDR3 coding DNA: TGCAGCGCCCAATCCTACAATGAGCAGTTCTTC. Residues: CSAQSYNEQFF.

This clonotype has at least ten counts. The CDR3 DNA follows: TGTGCCAGTAATACTCGTAAGAACTATGGCTACACCTTC. Translating gives CASNTRKNYGYTF. The chain combines TRBV19 with TRBJ1-2; no reliable D call. Trimming left V 7 bases short and J 2 bases short, with 11 bases between. The CDR3 spans 13 residues. Germline V gives CDR1 LNHDA, CDR2 SQIVND (reference sequence).

The chain joins TRBV29-1 to TRBJ2-2; 7 positions match TRBD2. This CDR3 region has 11 residues. J was trimmed by 8 bases and V by 6 bases; bases with no gene match: 3. CDR1 and CDR2 from the germline V gene are SQVTM and ANQGSEA. In DNA, the CDR3 is TGCAGCGTGGAACTAGCGGGGGAGCTGTTTTTT. It is translated as CSVELAGELFF.

The table lists this clonotype with many counts. The CDR3 sequence is CAISELVEGQGTHEQYF. The CDR3 nucleotides are TGTGCCATCAGTGAGTTGGTAGAGGGACAGGGTACCCACGAGCAGTACTTC. The V call is TRBV10-3, the J call TRBJ2-7; 9 nucleotides agree with TRBD1. Trimming at V came to 1 base and at J to 5 bases, leaving 12 bases not matched to a gene. CDR1 ENHRY and CDR2 SYGVKD come from the germline V gene. This CDR3 has 17 amino acids.

This clonotype was picked up many times. This chain links TRBV2 with TRBJ2-2; D unclear. Between the trimmed V and J ends, which lost 8 bases and 3 bases, there was a span of 4 bases. The V gene's germline CDR1 is SNHLY and CDR2 FYNNEI. The CDR3 length is 11 residues. The CDR3 nucleotides are TGTGCCAGCGCCTACACCGGGGAGCTGTTTTTT. Protein sequence: CASAYTGELFF. Using reference TRBV2 and TRBJ2-2 for the parts outside the CDR3, the full variable domain is EPEVTQTPSHQVTQMGQEVILRCVPISNHLYFYWYRQILGQKVEFLVSFYNNEISEKSEIFDDQFSVERPDGSNFTLKIRSTKLEDSAMYFCASAYTGELFFGEGSRLTVL.

On this clonotype itself: One end of the junction fails to match germline, which may point to a read error. The chain employs TRBV2 and TRBJ1-3, with 7 nucleotides matching TRBD1. The CDR3 sequence is 14 residues long. The germline V gene has CDR1 SNHLY and CDR2 FYNNEI. The CDR3 reads CVSSRDSERNTIYF. The CDR3 DNA follows: TGTGTCAGCAGCAGGGACAGCGAGAGAAACACCATATATTTT.

A word on this clonotype: Relative to the germline gene, one junction end is altered; a read error may explain this. The chain uses TRBV4-1 and TRBJ1-2, with D maybe TRBD1 (5 bases). This CDR3 is built from 13 residues. Germline-derived CDR1 and CDR2 are MGHRA and YSYEKL. CDR3 DNA sequence: TGCGCCGGCAGCCAAACCGGGGGTCTGGGCTACACCTTC. Translating gives CAGSQTGGLGYTF.

This chain joins TRBV20-1 and TRBJ2-7; either TRBD1 or TRBD2 may fit D (5 bases each). CDR1 and CDR2 (germline): DFQATT, SNEGSKA (reference sequence). The CDR3 covers 12 residues. Between the trimmed V and J ends, which lost 6 bases and 3 bases, there was a span of 12 bases. The CDR3 DNA follows: TGCAGTGCCGAGGGGTTTCTCTACGAGCAGTACTTC. Protein sequence: CSAEGFLYEQYF.

The sample holds many counts of this clonotype. The chain joins TRBV20-1 to TRBJ1-5; D is uncertain. The CDR3 sequence is 15 residues long. Trimming shortened V by 4 bases and J by 6 bases, and 19 bases separated the two germline ends. Per the germline V gene, CDR1 is DFQATT and CDR2 is SNEGSKA (reference sequence). CDR3 sequence (DNA): TGCAGTGCTATCCAGGTAGGGCCGGGCGGTCAGCCCCAGCATTTT. Translating gives CSAIQVGPGGQPQHF.

For the CDR3, the DNA is TGTGCCAGCAGTTACTTGGGGCTACCATCCGACGAGCAGTACTTC. It is translated as CASSYLGLPSDEQYF. This rearrangement joins TRBV6-5 to TRBJ2-7; weak D call: TRBD1 (5 bases). The CDR3 length is 15 residues. Germline loops: CDR1 MNHEY, CDR2 SVGAGI. The V and J ends lost 1 base and 5 bases respectively, with 15 bases between them.

This clonotype came up a few times. This sequence joins TRBV4-2 and TRBJ2-6; TRBD1 aligns across 9 bases. After removal of 5 bases from V and 2 bases from J, the junction contained 10 bases not matched to a gene. The CDR3 is made up of 18 amino acids. Germline CDR1 LGHNA, CDR2 YNFKEQ. The DNA for the CDR3 is TGTGCCAGCAGCGAATCCGGGACAGGGCCACCTGGGGCCAACGTCCTGACTTTC. It encodes CASSESGTGPPGANVLTF.

This clonotype was observed at least ten times. The chain has TRBV9 and TRBJ2-5; D is possibly TRBD1 or TRBD2 (8 bases each). CDR3 length: 15 residues. CDR1 and CDR2 from the germline V gene are SGDLS and YYNGEE. The ends were cut back, 0 bases at V and 4 bases at J, with 13 bases in the middle. The CDR3 loop reads CASSVVSGTGETQYF. CDR3 in DNA: TGTGCCAGCAGCGTAGTTAGCGGGACAGGAGAGACCCAGTACTTC.

This clonotype was seen many times. CDR3 loop: CASSFRHQGEQYF. In nucleotides, the CDR3 is TGCGCCAGCAGCTTCAGGCACCAAGGAGAGCAGTACTTC. The rearrangement joins TRBV4-1 to TRBJ2-7; D unclear. Trimming removed 5 bases from V and 7 bases from J, with 15 bases in between. The CDR3 totals 13 residues. CDR1 is MGHRA, CDR2 YSYEKL, per germline.

The chain couples TRBV2 to TRBJ2-2; D perhaps matches TRBD1 (5 bases). Germline loops: CDR1 SNHLY, CDR2 FYNNEI. Between the trimmed V and J ends, which lost 0 bases and 3 bases, there was a span of 8 bases. CDR3 length: 15 amino acids. The CDR3 bases are TGTGCCAGCAGTGAAGCACAGGCGTACACCGGGGAGCTGTTTTTT. This translates into CASSEAQAYTGELFF.

This clonotype has ten or more counts. The chain has TRBV7-2 and TRBJ2-5, with 8 bases that match TRBD2. V trimming: 4 bases; J trimming: 4 bases; junction bases outside the gene matches: 5. Germline loops: CDR1 SGHTA, CDR2 FQGNSA. This CDR3 has 14 residues. CDR3 DNA sequence: TGTGCCAGCAGCTCTTCGGGGGGGCCAGAGACCCAGTACTTC. Protein product: CASSSSGGPETQYF.

V and J are TRBV29-1 and TRBJ2-1; TRBD1 matches 7 bases. Germline V lookup: CDR1 SQVTM, CDR2 ANQGSEA. There are 13 residues in the CDR3. V gave up 3 bases and J gave up 5 bases; unmatched junction bases: 4. CDR3 amino acids: CSVDFDRDNEQFF. DNA for the CDR3: TGCAGCGTTGATTTCGACAGGGACAATGAGCAGTTCTTC.

V is TRBV24-1 and J is TRBJ1-2, with unresolved D. Trimming removed 9 bases at V and 6 bases at J, with 16 bases between. Per the germline V gene, CDR1 is KGHDR and CDR2 is SFDVKD. The CDR3 length is 13 residues. Here the CDR3 DNA reads TGTGCCACCTCTAACGGGGTAGGCGATGGCTACACCTTC. Amino acid sequence: CATSNGVGDGYTF.

This clonotype was counted a few times. J is TRBJ2-7 and V is TRBV20-1, with D perhaps given as TRBD1 or TRBD2 (5 bases each). The V end was cut by 0 bases, the J end by 0 bases, with 12 bases between. The CDR3 has 15 amino acids. Germline values: CDR1 DFQATT, CDR2 SNEGSKA (reference sequence). CDR3: CSARDLGLASYEQYF. Written as DNA, the CDR3 is TGCAGTGCTAGAGACCTGGGGCTAGCCTCCTACGAGCAGTACTTC.

A few counts support this clonotype. The chain combines TRBV12-3 or TRBV12-4 with TRBJ2-5; D remains unclear. The CDR3 is 11 residues long. Between the trimmed V and J ends, which lost 7 bases and 4 bases, there was a span of 7 bases. The CDR3 protein is CASMVRETQYF. The CDR3 DNA follows: TGTGCCAGCATGGTGAGAGAGACCCAGTACTTC.

This clonotype was counted ten times or more. The chain employs TRBV5-1 and TRBJ1-1; 8 bases map to TRBD1. This CDR3 has 14 residues. Germline trimming cut 4 bases from V and 4 bases from J; bases unmatched to any gene: 6. Per the germline V gene, CDR1 is SGHRS and CDR2 is YFSETQ. CDR3 sequence (DNA): TGCGCCAGCAGCCTGACAGGGGTCGCCACTGAAGCTTTCTTT. It yields the protein CASSLTGVATEAFF. Combining the CDR3 with reference TRBV5-1 and TRBJ1-1 gives the whole variable domain KAGVTQTPRYLIKTRGQQVTLSCSPISGHRSVSWYQQTPGQGLQFLFEYFSETQRNKGNFPGRFSGRQFSNSRSEMNVSTLELGDSALYLCASSLTGVATEAFFGQGTRLTVV.

There are a few counts of this clonotype. This chain connects TRBV11-2 to TRBJ1-5; no clear D. CDR3 length: 13 amino acids. V was clipped by 3 bases and J by 6 bases, with 9 bases between them. Per the germline V gene, CDR1 is SGHAT and CDR2 is FQNNGV. The chain's CDR3 is CASSFNSLQPQHF. For the CDR3, the DNA is TGTGCCAGCAGCTTTAATAGCCTTCAGCCCCAGCATTTT.

This clonotype appeared many times. This rearrangement joins TRBV7-9 to TRBJ1-3, with D possibly TRBD1 on 5 matching bases. The CDR3 consists of 16 residues. V was cut by 5 bases and J by 2 bases, with 16 bases left in between. CDR1 SEHNR and CDR2 FQNEAQ come from the germline V gene (reference sequence). CDR3 sequence reads: CASSPLGPVTGNTIYF. DNA of the CDR3: TGTGCCAGCAGCCCCCTGGGGCCGGTAACTGGAAACACCATATATTTT.

This clonotype was counted a few times. V usage is TRBV29-1 and J usage is TRBJ2-7, with D tentatively TRBD2 (6 bases). The length of the CDR3 is 11 residues. The V end was cut by 6 bases, the J end by 6 bases, with 12 bases between. Germline V CDR1 and CDR2: SQVTM, ANQGSEA. The CDR3 is CSVSGSSEQYF. The CDR3 nucleotides are TGCAGCGTCAGCGGGTCGTCCGAGCAGTACTTC.

This clonotype was detected only a few times. The chain recombines TRBV25-1 with TRBJ2-3, with TRBD2 as a possible D gene (6 bases). CDR3 length equals 15 residues. The V end was cut by 1 base, the J end by 6 bases, with 14 bases between. The germline V gene has CDR1 MGHDK and CDR2 SYGVNS. The chain's CDR3 is CASSEFLGGTDTQYF. In nucleotides, the CDR3 is TGTGCCAGCAGTGAATTCCTCGGCGGGACGGATACGCAGTATTTT.

In the case of this clonotype: The conserved phenylalanine or tryptophan normally closing the CDR3 is absent here, so this likely arose from a read error. The DNA is omitted, as the CDR3 cannot be located on it reliably, and the CDR3 follows TCRdb's listing. The genes are TRBV10-3 and TRBJ1-5; TRBD1, the table's D call, lacks a check against the DNA. Germline CDR1 and CDR2: ENHRY and SYGVKD. The CDR3 comprises 15 residues, both ends counted. CDR3 amino acids: CASRRQKNSNQPRPR.